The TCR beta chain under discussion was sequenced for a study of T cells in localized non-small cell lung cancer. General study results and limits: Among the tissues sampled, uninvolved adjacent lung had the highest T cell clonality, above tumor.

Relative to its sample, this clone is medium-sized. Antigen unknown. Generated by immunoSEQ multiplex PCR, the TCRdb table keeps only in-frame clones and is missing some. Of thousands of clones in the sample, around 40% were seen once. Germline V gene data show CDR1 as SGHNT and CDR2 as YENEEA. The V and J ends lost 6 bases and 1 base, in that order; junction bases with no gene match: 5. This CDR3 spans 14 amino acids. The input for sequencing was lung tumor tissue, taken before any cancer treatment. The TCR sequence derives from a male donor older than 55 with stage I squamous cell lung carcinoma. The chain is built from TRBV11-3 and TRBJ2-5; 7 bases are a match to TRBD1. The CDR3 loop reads CASRTGTAQETQYF. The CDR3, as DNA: TGTGCCAGCAGGACCGGGACAGCCCAAGAGACCCAGTACTTC.